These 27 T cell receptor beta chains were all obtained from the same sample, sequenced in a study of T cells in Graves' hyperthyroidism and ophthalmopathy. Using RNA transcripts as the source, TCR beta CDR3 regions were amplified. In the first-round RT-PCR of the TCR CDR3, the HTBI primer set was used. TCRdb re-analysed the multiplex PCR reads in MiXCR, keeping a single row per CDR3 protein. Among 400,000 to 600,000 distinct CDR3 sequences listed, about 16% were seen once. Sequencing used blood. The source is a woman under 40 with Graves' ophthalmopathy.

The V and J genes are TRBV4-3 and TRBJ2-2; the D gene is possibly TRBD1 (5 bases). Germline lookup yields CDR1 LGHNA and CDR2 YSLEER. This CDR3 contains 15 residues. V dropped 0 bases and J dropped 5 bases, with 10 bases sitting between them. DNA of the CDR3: TGCGCCAGCAGCCAAGAAGCTAGGGGAACCGGGGAGCTGTTTTTT. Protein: CASSQEARGTGELFF.

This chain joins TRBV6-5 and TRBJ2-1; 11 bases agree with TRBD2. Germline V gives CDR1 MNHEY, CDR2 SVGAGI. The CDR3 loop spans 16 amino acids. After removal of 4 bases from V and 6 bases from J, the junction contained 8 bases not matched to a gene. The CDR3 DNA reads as TGTGCCAGCAGTTCAATTACCGGGACTAGCGGCAATGAGCAGTTCTTC. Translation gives CASSSITGTSGNEQFF.

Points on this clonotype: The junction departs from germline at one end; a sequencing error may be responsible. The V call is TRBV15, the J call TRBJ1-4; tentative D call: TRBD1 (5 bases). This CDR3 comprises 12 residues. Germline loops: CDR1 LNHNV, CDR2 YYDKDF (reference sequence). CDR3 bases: TGTGCCACCGGCAGGGACAATGAAAAACTGTTTTTT. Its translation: CATGRDNEKLFF.

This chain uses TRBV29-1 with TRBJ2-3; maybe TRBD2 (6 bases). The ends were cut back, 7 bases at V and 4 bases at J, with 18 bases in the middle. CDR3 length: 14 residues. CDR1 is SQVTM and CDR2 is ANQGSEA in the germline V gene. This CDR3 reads CSAPLPSVADTQYF. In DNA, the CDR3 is TGCAGCGCTCCGCTCCCTAGCGTTGCAGATACGCAGTATTTT.

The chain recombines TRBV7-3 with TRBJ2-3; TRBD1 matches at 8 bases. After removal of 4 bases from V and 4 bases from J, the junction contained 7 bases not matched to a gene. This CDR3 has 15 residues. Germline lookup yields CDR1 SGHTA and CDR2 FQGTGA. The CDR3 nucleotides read TGTGCCAGCAGCTCGGGACAGGCGGGCTCAGATACGCAGTATTTT. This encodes CASSSGQAGSDTQYF.

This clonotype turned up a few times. As DNA, the CDR3 is TGTGCCAGCAGCCCCGGTCCGACGTTGAACACTGAAGCTTTCTTT. Translating it yields CASSPGPTLNTEAFF. V and J are TRBV7-2 and TRBJ1-1; D call uncertain. CDR1 and CDR2 (germline): SGHTA, FQGNSA. The CDR3 extends over 15 amino acids. Trimming took 5 bases from V and 0 from J, leaving 13 bases between them.

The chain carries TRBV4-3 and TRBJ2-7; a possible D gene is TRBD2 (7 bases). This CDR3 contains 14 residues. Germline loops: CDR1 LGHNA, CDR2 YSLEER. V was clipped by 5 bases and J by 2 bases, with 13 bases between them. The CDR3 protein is CASSEGGGTYEQYF. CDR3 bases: TGCGCCAGCAGCGAAGGCGGGGGCACCTACGAGCAGTACTTC.

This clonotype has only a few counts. The CDR3 protein is CSVEQGVSHHFGQFF. Here the CDR3 DNA reads TGCAGCGTTGAACAGGGGGTCTCCCATCATTTCGGGCAGTTCTTC. This chain joins TRBV29-1 and TRBJ2-1, with 7 bases identical to TRBD1. The CDR3 has 15 amino acids. CDR1 is SQVTM and CDR2 is ANQGSEA in the germline V gene. V lost 2 bases and J lost 12; bases outside the gene matches: 16.

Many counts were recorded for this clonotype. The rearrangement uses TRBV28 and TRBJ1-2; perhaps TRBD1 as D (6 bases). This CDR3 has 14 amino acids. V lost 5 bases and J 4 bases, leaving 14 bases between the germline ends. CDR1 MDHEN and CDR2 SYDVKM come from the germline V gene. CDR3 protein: CASSEQGLGYGYTF. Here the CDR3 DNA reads TGTGCCAGCAGTGAACAGGGACTCGGCTATGGCTACACCTTC.

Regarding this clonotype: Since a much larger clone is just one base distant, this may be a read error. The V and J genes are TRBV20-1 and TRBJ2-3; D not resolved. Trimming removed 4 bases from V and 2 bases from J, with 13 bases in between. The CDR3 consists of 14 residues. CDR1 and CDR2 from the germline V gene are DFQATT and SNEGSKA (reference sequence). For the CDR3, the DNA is TGCAGTGCTACCCGGCACGGATTCACAGATACGCAGTATTTT. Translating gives CSATRHGFTDTQYF.

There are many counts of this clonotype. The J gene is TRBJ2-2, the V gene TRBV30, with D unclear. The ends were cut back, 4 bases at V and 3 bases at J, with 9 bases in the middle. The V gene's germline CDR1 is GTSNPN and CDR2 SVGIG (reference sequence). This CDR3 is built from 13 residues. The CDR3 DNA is TGTGCCTGGACCAACCCCTACACCGGGGAGCTGTTTTTT. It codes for CAWTNPYTGELFF.

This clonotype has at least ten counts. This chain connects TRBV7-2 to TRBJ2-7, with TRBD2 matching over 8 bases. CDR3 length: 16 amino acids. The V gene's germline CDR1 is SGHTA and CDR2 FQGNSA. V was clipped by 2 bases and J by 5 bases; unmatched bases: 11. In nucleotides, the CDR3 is TGTGCCAGCAGCTTATCGGGGGGGGCCGCCTTCCACGAGCAGTACTTC. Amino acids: CASSLSGGAAFHEQYF.

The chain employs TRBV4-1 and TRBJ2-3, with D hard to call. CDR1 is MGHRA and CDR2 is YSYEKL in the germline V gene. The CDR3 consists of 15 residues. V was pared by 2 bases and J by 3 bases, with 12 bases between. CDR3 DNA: TGCGCCAGCAGCCAATCAGCGATCGGTACAGATACGCAGTATTTT. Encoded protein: CASSQSAIGTDTQYF.

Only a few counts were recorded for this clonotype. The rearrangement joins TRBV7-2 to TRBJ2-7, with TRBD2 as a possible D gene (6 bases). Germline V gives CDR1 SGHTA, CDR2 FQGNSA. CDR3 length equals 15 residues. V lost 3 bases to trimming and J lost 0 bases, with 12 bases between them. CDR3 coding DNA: TGTGCCAGCAGCTTCTCCAGCGGGCCCTCCTACGAGCAGTACTTC. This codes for CASSFSSGPSYEQYF.

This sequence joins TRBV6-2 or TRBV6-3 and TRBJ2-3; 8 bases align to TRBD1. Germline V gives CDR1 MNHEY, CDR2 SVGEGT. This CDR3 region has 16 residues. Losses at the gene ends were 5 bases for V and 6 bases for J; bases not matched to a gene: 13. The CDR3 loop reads CASSRIRTGKRDTQYF. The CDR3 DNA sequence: TGTGCCAGCAGTCGAATTCGGACAGGGAAAAGGGATACGCAGTATTTT.

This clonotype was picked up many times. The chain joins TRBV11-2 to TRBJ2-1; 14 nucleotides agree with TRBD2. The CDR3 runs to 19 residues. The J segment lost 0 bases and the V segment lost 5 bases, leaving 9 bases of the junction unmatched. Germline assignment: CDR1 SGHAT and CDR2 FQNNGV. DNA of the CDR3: TGTGCCAGCAGCCCGTGGGGACTAGCGGGAGTGAGCTCCTACAATGAGCAGTTCTTC. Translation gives CASSPWGLAGVSSYNEQFF.

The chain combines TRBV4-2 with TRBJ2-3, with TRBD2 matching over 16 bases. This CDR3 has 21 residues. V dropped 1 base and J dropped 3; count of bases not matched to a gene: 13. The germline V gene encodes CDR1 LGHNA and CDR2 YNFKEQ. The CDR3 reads CASSQAGPTPGLAGGTDTQYF. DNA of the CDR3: TGTGCCAGCAGCCAAGCCGGGCCGACGCCGGGACTAGCGGGAGGGACAGATACGCAGTATTTT.

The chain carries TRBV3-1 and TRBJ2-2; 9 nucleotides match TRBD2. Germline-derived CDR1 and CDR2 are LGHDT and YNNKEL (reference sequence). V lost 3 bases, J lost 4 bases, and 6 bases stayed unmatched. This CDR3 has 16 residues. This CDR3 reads CASSQVLAGLTGELFF. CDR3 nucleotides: TGTGCCAGCAGCCAGGTACTAGCGGGTCTCACCGGGGAGCTGTTTTTT.

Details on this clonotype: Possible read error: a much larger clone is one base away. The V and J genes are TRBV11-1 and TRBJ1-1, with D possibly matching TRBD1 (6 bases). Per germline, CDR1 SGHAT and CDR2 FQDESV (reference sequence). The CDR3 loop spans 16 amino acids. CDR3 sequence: CASSFGVRDTLREASF. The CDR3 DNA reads TGTGCCAGCAGCTTCGGGGTACGGGACACTCTACGAGAAGCTTCCTTT.

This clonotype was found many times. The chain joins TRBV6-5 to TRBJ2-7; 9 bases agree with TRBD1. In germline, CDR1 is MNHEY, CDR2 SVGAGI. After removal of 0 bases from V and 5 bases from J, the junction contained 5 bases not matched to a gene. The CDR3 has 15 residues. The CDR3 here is CASSYSGTGSHEQYF. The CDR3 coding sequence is TGTGCCAGCAGTTACTCGGGGACAGGGTCTCACGAGCAGTACTTC.

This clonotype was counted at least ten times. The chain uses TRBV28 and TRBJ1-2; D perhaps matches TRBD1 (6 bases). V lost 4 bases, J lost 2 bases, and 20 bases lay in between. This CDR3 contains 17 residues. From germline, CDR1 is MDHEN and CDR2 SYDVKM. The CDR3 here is CASSSPSGTTLNYGYTF. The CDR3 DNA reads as TGTGCCAGCAGTTCACCTTCCGGGACAACGCTCAACTATGGCTACACCTTC.

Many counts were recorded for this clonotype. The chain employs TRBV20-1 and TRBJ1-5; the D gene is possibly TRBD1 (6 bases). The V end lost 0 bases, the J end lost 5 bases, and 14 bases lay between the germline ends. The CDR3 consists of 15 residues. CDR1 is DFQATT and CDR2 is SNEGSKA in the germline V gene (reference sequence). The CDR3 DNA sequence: TGCAGTGCTAGAGATGGGTCCAGGGGTGATCAGCCCCAGCATTTT. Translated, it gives CSARDGSRGDQPQHF.

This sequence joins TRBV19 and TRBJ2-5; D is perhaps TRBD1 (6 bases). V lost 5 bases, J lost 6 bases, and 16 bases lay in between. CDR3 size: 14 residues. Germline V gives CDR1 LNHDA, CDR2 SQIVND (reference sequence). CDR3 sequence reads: CASSSGTSRQTQYF. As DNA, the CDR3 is TGTGCCAGTAGTTCAGGGACATCGCGGCAGACCCAGTACTTC.

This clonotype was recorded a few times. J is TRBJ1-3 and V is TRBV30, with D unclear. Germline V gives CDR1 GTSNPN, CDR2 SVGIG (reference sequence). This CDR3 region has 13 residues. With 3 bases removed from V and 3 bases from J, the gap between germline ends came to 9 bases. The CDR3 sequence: CAWRKGGGNTIYF. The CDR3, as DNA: TGTGCCTGGAGGAAGGGAGGTGGAAACACCATATATTTT.

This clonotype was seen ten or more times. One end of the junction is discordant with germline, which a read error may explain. This CDR3 is CSARGGDQKTQYF. The CDR3 DNA follows: TGCAGTGCTAGAGGGGGTGACCAAAAGACCCAGTACTTC. This chain joins TRBV20-1 and TRBJ2-5; no clear D gene. This CDR3 is 13 amino acids long. The germline V gene encodes CDR1 DFQATT and CDR2 SNEGSKA (reference sequence).

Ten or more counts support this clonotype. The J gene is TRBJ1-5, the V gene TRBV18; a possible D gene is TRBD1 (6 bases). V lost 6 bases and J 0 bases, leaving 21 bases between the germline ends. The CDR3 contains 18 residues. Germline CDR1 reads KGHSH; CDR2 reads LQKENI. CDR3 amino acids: CASSPAGGGGYSNQPQHF. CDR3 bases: TGTGCCAGCTCCCCCGCGGGGGGCGGGGGTTATAGCAATCAGCCCCAGCATTTT.

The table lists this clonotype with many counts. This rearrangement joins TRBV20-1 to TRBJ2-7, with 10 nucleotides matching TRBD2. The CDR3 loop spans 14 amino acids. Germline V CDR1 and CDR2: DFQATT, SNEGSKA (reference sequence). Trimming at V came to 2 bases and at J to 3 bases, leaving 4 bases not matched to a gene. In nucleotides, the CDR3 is TGCAGTGCTAGAAGCGGGAGGGACATCTACGAGCAGTACTTC. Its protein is CSARSGRDIYEQYF.